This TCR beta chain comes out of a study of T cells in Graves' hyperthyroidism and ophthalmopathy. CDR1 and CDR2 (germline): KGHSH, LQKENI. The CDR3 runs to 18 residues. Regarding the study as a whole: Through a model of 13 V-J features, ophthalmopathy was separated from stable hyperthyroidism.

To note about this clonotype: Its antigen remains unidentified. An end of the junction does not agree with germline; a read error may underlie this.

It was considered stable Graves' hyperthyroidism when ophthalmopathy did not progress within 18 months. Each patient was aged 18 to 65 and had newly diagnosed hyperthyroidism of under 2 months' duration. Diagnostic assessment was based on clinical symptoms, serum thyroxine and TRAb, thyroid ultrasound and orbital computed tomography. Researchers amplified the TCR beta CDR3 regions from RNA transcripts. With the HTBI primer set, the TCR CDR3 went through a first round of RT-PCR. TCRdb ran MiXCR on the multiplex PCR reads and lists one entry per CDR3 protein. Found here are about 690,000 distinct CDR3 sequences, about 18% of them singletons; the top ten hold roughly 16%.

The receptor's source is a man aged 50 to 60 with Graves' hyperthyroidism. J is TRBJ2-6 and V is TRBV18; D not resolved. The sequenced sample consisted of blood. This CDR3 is CSSSPQSGTSSGANVLTF. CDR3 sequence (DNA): TGTTCCAGCTCACCACAATCAGGAACATCCTCTGGGGCCAACGTCCTGACTTTC.